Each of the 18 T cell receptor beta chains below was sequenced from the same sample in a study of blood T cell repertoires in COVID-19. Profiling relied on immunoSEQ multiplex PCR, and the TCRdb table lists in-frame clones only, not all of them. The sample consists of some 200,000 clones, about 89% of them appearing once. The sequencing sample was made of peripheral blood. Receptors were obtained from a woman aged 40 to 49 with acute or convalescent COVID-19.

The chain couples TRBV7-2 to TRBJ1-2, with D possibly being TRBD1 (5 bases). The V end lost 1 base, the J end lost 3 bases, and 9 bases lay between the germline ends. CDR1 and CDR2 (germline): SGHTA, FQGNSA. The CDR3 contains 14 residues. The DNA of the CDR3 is TGTGCCAGCAGCTTAGAAGGGGTTTACTATGGCTACACCTTC. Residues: CASSLEGVYYGYTF.

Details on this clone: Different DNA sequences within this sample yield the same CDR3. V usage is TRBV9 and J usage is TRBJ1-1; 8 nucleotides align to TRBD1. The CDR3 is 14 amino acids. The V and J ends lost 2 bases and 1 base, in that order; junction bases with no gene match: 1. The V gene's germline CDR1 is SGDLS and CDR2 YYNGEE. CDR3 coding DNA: TGTGCCAGCAGCGTCGGGACAGGGAACACTGAAGCTTTCTTT. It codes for CASSVGTGNTEAFF.

The CDR3 DNA follows: TGTGCCAGCAGTATCCGGACAGGCGATCAGCCCCAGCATTTT. Translating gives CASSIRTGDQPQHF. The chain joins TRBV6-5 to TRBJ1-5; 7 nucleotides line up with TRBD1. After removal of 5 bases from V and 5 bases from J, the junction contained 6 bases not matched to a gene. The CDR3 is 14 amino acids. Germline V lookup: CDR1 MNHEY, CDR2 SVGAGI.

Here the CDR3 DNA reads TGTGCCAGCAGCTCAACATCAGGGGGCTGGAGTAATTCACCCCTCCACTTT. This gives the protein CASSSTSGGWSNSPLHF. V is TRBV2 and J is TRBJ1-6; 8 positions agree with TRBD1. With 6 bases clipped from V and 6 bases from J, the junction kept 13 bases outside the gene matches. Germline loops: CDR1 SNHLY, CDR2 FYNNEI. This CDR3 contains 17 residues.

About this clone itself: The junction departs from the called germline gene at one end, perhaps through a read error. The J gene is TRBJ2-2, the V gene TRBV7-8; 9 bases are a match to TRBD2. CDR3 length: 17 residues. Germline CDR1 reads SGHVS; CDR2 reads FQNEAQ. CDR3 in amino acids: CASSLIGLAGNAGELFF. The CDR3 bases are TGTGCCAGCAGCCTGATAGGGCTAGCGGGGAACGCCGGGGAGCTGTTTTTT.

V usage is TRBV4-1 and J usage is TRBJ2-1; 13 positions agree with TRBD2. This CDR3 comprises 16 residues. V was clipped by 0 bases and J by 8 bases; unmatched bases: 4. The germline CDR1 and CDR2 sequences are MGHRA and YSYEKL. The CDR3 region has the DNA TGCGCCAGCAGCCAAGATCTACTAGCGGGGGGGTATGAGCAGTTCTTC. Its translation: CASSQDLLAGGYEQFF.

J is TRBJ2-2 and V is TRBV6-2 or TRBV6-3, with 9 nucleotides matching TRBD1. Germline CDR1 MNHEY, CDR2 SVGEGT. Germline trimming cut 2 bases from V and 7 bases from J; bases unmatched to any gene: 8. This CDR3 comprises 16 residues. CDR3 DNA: TGTGCCAGCAGTTACAGAACAGGGGGCTTAGGCGGGGAGCTGTTTTTT. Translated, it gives CASSYRTGGLGGELFF.

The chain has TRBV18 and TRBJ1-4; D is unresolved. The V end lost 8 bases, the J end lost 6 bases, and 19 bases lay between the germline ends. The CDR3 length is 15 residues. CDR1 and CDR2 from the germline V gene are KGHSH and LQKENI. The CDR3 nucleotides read TGTGCCAGCCGTTATGGGAGGGCCCCAGATGAAAAACTGTTTTTT. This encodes CASRYGRAPDEKLFF.

CDR3 loop: CASSPQGATEAFF. CDR3 bases: TGTGCCAGCAGTCCACAGGGAGCCACTGAAGCTTTCTTT. J is TRBJ1-1 and V is TRBV27, with D perhaps TRBD1 (6 bases). The germline gives CDR1 MNHEY, CDR2 SMNVEV (reference sequence). With 5 bases removed from V and 4 bases from J, the gap between germline ends came to 11 bases. There are 13 residues in the CDR3.

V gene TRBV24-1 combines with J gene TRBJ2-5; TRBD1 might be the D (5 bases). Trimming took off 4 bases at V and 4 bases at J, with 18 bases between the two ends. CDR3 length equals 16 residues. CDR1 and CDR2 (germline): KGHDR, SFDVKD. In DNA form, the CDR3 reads TGTGCCACCAGTGACACTCTGGACAAGAGTCCAGAGACCCAGTACTTC. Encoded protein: CATSDTLDKSPETQYF.

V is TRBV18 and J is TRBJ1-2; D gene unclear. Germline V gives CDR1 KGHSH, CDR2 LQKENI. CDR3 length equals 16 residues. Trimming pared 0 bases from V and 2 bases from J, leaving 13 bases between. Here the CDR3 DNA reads TGTGCCAGCTCACCACCACCCGGAGACCCGAACTATGGCTACACCTTC. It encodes CASSPPPGDPNYGYTF.

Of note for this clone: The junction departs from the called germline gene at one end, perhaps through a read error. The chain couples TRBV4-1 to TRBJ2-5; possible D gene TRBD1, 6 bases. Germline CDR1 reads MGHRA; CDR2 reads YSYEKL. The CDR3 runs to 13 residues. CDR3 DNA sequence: TGCGCCAGCAGCCTGGGACAACAAGAGATCCAGTACTTC. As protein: CASSLGQQEIQYF.

The CDR3 protein is CASSRIIDTTNEKLFF. CDR3 bases: TGCGCCAGCAGCCGGATTATAGACACAACTAATGAAAAACTGTTTTTT. V usage is TRBV4-1 and J usage is TRBJ1-4; D gene unclear. V was pared by 4 bases and J by 0 bases, with 12 bases between. The germline CDR1 and CDR2 sequences are MGHRA and YSYEKL. CDR3 length: 16 residues.

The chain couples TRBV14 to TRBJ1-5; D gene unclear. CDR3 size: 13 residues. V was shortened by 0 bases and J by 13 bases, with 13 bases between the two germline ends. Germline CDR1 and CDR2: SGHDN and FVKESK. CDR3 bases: TGTGCCAGCAGCCAAGATGAAAGAGGAATTCAGCATTTT. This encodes CASSQDERGIQHF.

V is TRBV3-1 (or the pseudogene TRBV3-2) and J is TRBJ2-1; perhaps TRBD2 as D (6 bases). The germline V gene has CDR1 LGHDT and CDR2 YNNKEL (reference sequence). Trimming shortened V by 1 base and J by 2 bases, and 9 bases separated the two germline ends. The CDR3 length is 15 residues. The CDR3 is CASSQGAGTYNEQFF. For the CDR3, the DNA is TGTGCCAGCAGCCAAGGCGCGGGAACCTACAATGAGCAGTTCTTC.

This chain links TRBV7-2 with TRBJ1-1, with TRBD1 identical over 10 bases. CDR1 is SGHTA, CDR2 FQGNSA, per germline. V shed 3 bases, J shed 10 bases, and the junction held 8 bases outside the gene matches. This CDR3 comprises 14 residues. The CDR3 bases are TGTGCCAGCAGCTTGGGGACAGGGGAAGGTGGAGCTTTCTTT. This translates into CASSLGTGEGGAFF. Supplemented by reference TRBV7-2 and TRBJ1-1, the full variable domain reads GAGVSQSPSNKVTEKGKDVELRCDPISGHTALYWYRQSLGQGLEFLIYFQGNSAPDKSGLPSDRFSAERTGGSVSTLTIQRTQQEDSAVYLCASSLGTGEGGAFFGQGTRLTVV.

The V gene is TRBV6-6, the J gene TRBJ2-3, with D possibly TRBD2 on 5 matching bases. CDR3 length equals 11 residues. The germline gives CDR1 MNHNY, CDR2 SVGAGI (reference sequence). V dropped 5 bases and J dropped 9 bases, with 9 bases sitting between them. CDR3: CASSPGKTQYF. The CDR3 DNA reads TGTGCCAGCAGTCCGGGAAAGACGCAGTATTTT.

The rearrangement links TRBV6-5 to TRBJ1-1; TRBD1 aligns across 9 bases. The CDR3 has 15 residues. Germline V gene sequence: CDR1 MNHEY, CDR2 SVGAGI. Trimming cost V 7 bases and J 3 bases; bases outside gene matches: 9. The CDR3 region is CASNPGQGKDTEAFF. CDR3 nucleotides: TGTGCCAGCAACCCGGGACAGGGAAAAGACACTGAAGCTTTCTTT.